A single T cell receptor (beta chain) is shown here with its context. The repertoire was sequenced with immunoSEQ multiplex PCR; TCRdb's copy has only in-frame clones and lacks some. This table holds about 60,000 clones, about 92% found once. This sample was taken from a study of T cell changes during pregnancy in multiple sclerosis. Sequenced material: peripheral blood, taken in the second trimester of pregnancy. The clonotype originates from a female donor in good health, enrolled as a control in a pregnancy study.

The CDR3 bases are TGTGCCAGCACTCCGGGACAGGGGAACACCGGGGAGCTGTTTTTT. This gives the protein CASTPGQGNTGELFF. J is TRBJ2-2 and V is TRBV7-9; TRBD1 matches at 9 bases. Germline trimming cut 7 bases from V and 1 base from J; bases unmatched to any gene: 4. CDR3 length: 15 residues. The germline CDR1 and CDR2 sequences are SEHNR and FQNEAQ (reference sequence). Filled out from reference TRBV7-9 and TRBJ2-2, the complete variable domain reads DTGVSQNPRHKITKRGQNVTFRCDPISEHNRLYWYRQTLGQGPEFLTYFQNEAQLEKSRLLSDRFSAERPKGSFSTLEIQRTEQGDSAMYLCASTPGQGNTGELFFGEGSRLTVL.